The TCR beta chain under discussion was sequenced for a study of metastatic and nonmetastatic thyroid tumors. Turning to the study itself: A comparison of repertoires was made across blood and tumor or nodule tissue from malignant and benign thyroid patients.

TCRdb re-clonotyped the PCR reads via MiXCR. The sample has 33,000 or so clones; approximately 20% are singletons. In regard to this clone: A read error may explain this, as a much larger clone is one base away.

CDR1 and CDR2 (germline): KGHDR, SFDVKD. This CDR3 is built from 16 residues. Thyroid surgery had not been preceded by any treatment in any patient. Sequences were obtained from blood. The V and J genes are TRBV24-1 and TRBJ2-1; 7 bases fit TRBD2. The clonotype originates from a female donor with papillary thyroid cancer or a benign thyroid nodule (not recorded which). Some clones in this sample may be carry-over from other donors' samples. The CDR3 bases are TGTGCCACCAGTGAAGTTGGCGGGGGAGGGTCCAATGGGCAGTTCTTC. It yields the protein CATSEVGGGGSNGQFF.